This T cell receptor beta chain was found in a study of T-cell reconstitution after alpha-beta-depleted transplantation in children. General study findings and limits: At the one-year point after transplant, T-cell counts and TCRbeta diversity were found to come mostly from T cells that had been newly produced.

Preparation of the TCRbeta library was carried out with unique molecular identifiers. One entry per CDR3 protein results from TCRdb running MiXCR on the PCR reads. In the table there are 110,000 or so distinct CDR3 sequences, 5.5% to 6.5% of which are singletons. This CDR3 has 12 amino acids. V shed 6 bases and J shed 7 bases, with 10 bases lying between them. The sample holds many counts of this clonotype. Its antigen is as yet unknown. The rearrangement uses TRBV12-3 or TRBV12-4 and TRBJ1-5; D gene ambiguous. The TCR originated in a male patient aged 2 to 9 who had a stem cell transplant for acute lymphoblastic leukemia, so the T cells may come from the graft donor. The sequencing here drew on PBMCs, mostly from graft donor cells, taken 360 days after TCRalphabeta/CD19-depleted stem cell transplant. This chain's CDR3 is CASSQPSQPQHF. DNA of the CDR3: TGTGCCAGCAGCCAACCGAGCCAGCCCCAGCATTTT.